This T cell receptor (beta chain) appears in the sequencing data of a study of blood T cell repertoires in COVID-19. Across the study: Samples of COVID-19 (acute and convalescent) were obtained from the United States, Italy and Spain. PBMCs, B-cell-depleted T cells, or T cells provided the cDNA or gDNA that made up the material.

In the authors' methods: Cell counts per sample came from amplifying reference gene primers. Method: immunoSEQ multiplex PCR; TCRdb's copy keeps in-frame clones and lacks some. V and J calls and clone size follow that table, whereas D and trimming were derived from the DNA. The sample shows 150,000 to 200,000 clones, 90% of them seen only once. Germline trimming cut 5 bases from V and 1 base from J; bases unmatched to any gene: 3. Germline lookup yields CDR1 SGHVS and CDR2 FNYEAQ. This CDR3 has 15 amino acids. The sequenced sample was peripheral blood. This chain links TRBV7-6 with TRBJ2-2; TRBD1 agrees at 8 bases. The TCR comes from a man in his forties or fifties with acute or convalescent COVID-19. The DNA for the CDR3 is TGTGCCAGCAGCCCGGGACAGGTGAACACCGGGGAGCTGTTTTTT. Translation gives CASSPGQVNTGELFF.